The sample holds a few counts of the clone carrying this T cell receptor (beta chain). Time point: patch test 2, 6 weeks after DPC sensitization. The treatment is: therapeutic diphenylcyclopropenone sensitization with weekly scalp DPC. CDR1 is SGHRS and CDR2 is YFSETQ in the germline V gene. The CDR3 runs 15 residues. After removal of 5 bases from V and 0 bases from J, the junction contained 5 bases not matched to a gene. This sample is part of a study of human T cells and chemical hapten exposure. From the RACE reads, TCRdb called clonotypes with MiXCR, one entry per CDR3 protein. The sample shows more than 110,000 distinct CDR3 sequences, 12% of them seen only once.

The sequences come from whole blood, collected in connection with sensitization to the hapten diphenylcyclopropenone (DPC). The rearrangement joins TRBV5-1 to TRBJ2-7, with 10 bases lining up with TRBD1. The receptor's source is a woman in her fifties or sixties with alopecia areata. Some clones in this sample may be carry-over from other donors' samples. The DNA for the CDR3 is TGCGCCAGCAGTTTCGACAGGGGGCTCTCCTACGAGCAGTACTTC. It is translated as CASSFDRGLSYEQYF.